The rows below give T cell receptor beta chains drawn from one sample of a study of blood T cells in healthy people across ages. TCRdb analysed the 5' RACE reads with MiXCR anew, one entry per CDR3 protein. The data hold roughly 500,000 distinct CDR3 sequences, with 25% to 30% observed a single time. The sequenced material came from blood. These receptors were taken from an older woman in good health. Both conserved end residues are trimmed from each CDR3. The order of the fields is clone size, J gene, D gene, V gene, CDR3 protein. A D gene is named only where the DNA matches it firmly. Clone size is not always given. Where it is, it says once, few, many or a class for expanded clones.

NA	TRBJ2-3	TRBD2	TRBV6-2/TRBV6-3	ASSSSGGFTDTQY
NA	TRBJ2-5	NA	TRBV9	ASSVRDARGTQY
many	TRBJ2-5	NA	TRBV7-3	ASSLDGLQTQY
NA	TRBJ2-6	NA	TRBV10-3	AISSAGTSSGANVLT
NA	TRBJ2-2	TRBD2	TRBV7-3	ASSSVAGEAAGELF
few	TRBJ1-2	TRBD1	TRBV12-3/TRBV12-4	ASSRWDRDNYGYT
few	TRBJ2-1	TRBD2	TRBV5-1	ASSVTSERNEQF
few	TRBJ2-4	TRBD2	TRBV7-2	ASSLVPGGPWQTKNIQY
few	TRBJ2-7	TRBD2	TRBV13	ASSSPMAGGEQY
NA	TRBJ1-2	NA	TRBV27	ASSKGSAGQGLSSGYT
few	TRBJ1-5	NA	TRBV6-5	ASSSNRRYSNQPQH
NA	TRBJ2-1	TRBD2	TRBV7-2	ASIPGLGGGNEQF
few	TRBJ1-5	NA	TRBV5-4	ASSLGEGQPQH
many	TRBJ2-2	NA	TRBV5-6	ASSLGPGQNTGELF
NA	TRBJ2-3	TRBD2	TRBV6-5	ASSYGGGGASDTQY
many	TRBJ2-5	TRBD2	TRBV2	ASTLNGGGEETQY
NA	TRBJ2-3	NA	TRBV4-3	ASSTPSMVLTSTDTQY
NA	TRBJ1-1	NA	TRBV12-5	ASGLGLDTEAF
NA	TRBJ1-4	NA	TRBV12-3/TRBV12-4	ASRTNEKLF
few	TRBJ2-3	TRBD2	TRBV5-1	ASSTGLAGGPDTQY
few	TRBJ2-3	NA	TRBV7-3	ASSLGARTDTQY
NA	TRBJ2-1	NA	TRBV7-3	ASSLVRARYNEQF
NA	NA	NA	TRBV7-2	ASSLAAGINYEQY
few	TRBJ2-5	TRBD2	TRBV20-1	SARDPAGGQETQY
NA	TRBJ1-2	TRBD1	TRBV10-3	ATSGQDKEGYT
NA	TRBJ1-2	NA	TRBV5-1	ASSLGSGEGYT
NA	TRBJ2-2	NA	TRBV5-1	ASMGLLNTGELF
NA	TRBJ2-1	NA	TRBV4-1	ASSQATTERRRSYNEQF
many	TRBJ2-5	TRBD1	TRBV10-3	AIRGQGQETQY